This T cell receptor (beta chain) was found in a study of blood T cell repertoires in COVID-19. Overall study context: From T cells, B-cell-depleted T cells, or PBMCs came the material, which was cDNA or gDNA.

Per the original methods: By means of reference gene primer amplification, nucleated cell counts were estimated. Clones were read by immunoSEQ multiplex PCR, and TCRdb kept only the in-frame ones, dropping some. That table gives V, J and clone size, and the DNA gave D and trimming. The table records 130,000 or so clones, about 90% of them present only once. The germline V and J ends were trimmed by 6 bases and 0 bases, with 9 bases remaining between them. This CDR3 contains 15 residues. Germline V gives CDR1 KGHSH, CDR2 LQKENI. The TCR originated in a woman in her sixties or seventies with acute or convalescent COVID-19. J is TRBJ2-6 and V is TRBV18, with D perhaps matching TRBD1 (5 bases). The sequenced sample was peripheral blood. CDR3 residues: CASSQDSSGANVLTF. Here the CDR3 DNA reads TGTGCCAGCTCTCAAGACAGCTCTGGGGCCAACGTCCTGACTTTC.